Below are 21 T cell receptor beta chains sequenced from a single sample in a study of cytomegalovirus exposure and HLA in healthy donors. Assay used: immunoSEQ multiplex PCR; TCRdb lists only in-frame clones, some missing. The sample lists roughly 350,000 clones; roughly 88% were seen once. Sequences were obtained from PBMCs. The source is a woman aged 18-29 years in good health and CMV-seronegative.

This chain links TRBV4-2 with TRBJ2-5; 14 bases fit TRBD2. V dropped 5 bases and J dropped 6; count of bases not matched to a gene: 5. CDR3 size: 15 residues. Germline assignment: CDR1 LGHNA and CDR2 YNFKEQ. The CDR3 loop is CASSYGLAGGQTQYF. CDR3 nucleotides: TGTGCCAGCAGCTACGGACTAGCGGGAGGACAGACCCAGTACTTC.

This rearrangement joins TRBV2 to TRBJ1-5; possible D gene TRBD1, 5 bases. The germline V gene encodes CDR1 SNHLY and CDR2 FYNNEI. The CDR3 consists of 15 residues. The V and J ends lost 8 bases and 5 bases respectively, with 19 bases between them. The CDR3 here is CASSRAGVPYQPQHF. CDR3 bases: TGTGCCAGCTCCCGCGCGGGGGTCCCCTATCAGCCCCAGCATTTT.

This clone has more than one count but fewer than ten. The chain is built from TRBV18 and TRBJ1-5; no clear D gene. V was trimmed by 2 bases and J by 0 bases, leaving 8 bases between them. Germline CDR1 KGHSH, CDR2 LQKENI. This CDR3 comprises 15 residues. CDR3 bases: TGTGCCAGCTCACCAGGGCAATATAGCAATCAGCCCCAGCATTTT. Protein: CASSPGQYSNQPQHF.

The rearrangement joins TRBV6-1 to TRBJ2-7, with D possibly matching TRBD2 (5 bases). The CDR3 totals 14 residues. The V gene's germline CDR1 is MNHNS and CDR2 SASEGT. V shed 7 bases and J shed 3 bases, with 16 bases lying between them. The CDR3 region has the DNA TGTGCCAGCATCCCCCGGTTTGGAGGCTACGAGCAGTACTTC. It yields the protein CASIPRFGGYEQYF.

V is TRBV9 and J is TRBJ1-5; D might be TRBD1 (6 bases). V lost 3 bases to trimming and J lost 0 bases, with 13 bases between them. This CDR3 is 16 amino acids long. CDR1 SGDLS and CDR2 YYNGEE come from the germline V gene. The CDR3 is CASSASGQPSNQPQHF. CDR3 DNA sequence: TGTGCCAGCAGCGCGAGCGGACAGCCTAGCAATCAGCCCCAGCATTTT.

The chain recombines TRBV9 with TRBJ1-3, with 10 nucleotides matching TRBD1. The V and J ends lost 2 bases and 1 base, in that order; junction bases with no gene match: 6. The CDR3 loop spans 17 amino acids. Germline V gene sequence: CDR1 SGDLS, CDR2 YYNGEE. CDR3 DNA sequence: TGTGCCAGCAGCGTGAAGGGACAGGGGACTTCTGGAAACACCATATATTTT. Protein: CASSVKGQGTSGNTIYF.

This CDR3 is CASSPPDSLYEQYF. CDR3 bases: TGTGCCAGCTCACCACCGGACAGTCTCTACGAGCAGTACTTC. The chain recombines TRBV18 with TRBJ2-7; D perhaps matches TRBD1 (6 bases). Trimming took off 0 bases at V and 3 bases at J, with 9 bases between the two ends. Germline-derived CDR1 and CDR2 are KGHSH and LQKENI. This CDR3 is 14 amino acids long.

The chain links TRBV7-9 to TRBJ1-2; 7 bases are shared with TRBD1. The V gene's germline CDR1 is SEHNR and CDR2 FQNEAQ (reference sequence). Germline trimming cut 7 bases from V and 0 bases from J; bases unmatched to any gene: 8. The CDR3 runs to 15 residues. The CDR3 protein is CASTGQEHSNYGYTF. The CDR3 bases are TGTGCCAGCACAGGACAGGAACACTCTAACTATGGCTACACCTTC. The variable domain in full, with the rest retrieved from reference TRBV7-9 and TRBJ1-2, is DTGVSQNPRHKITKRGQNVTFRCDPISEHNRLYWYRQTLGQGPEFLTYFQNEAQLEKSRLLSDRFSAERPKGSFSTLEIQRTEQGDSAMYLCASTGQEHSNYGYTFGSGTRLTVV.

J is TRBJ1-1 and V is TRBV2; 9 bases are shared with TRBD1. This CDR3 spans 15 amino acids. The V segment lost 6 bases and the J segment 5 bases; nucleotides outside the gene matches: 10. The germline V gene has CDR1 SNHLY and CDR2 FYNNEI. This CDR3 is CASRNPGQGRTEAFF. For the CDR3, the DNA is TGTGCCAGCAGAAACCCGGGACAGGGTAGAACTGAAGCTTTCTTT.

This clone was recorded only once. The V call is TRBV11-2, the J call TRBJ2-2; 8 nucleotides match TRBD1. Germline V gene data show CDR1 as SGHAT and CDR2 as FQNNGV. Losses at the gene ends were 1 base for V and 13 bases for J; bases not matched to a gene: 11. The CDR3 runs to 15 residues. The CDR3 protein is CASSLVSGGYLGLFF. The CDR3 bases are TGTGCCAGCAGCTTAGTCTCAGGGGGCTATTTGGGGCTGTTTTTT.

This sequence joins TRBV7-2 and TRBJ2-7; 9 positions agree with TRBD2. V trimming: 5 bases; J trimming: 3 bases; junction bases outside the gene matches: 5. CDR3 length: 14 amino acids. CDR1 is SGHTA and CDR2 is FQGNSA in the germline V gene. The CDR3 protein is CASSAGLARYEQYF. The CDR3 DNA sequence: TGTGCCAGCAGCGCGGGACTAGCCCGCTACGAGCAGTACTTC.

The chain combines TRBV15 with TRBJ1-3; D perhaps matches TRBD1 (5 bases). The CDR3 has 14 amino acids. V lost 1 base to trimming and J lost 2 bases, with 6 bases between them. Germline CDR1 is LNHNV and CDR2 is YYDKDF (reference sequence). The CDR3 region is CATSRAGTGNTIYF. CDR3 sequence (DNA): TGTGCCACCAGCAGAGCAGGGACTGGAAACACCATATATTTT.

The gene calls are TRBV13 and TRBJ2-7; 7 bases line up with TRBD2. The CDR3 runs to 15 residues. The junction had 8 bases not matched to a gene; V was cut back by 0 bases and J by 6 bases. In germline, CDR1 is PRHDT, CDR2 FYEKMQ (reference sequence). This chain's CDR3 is CASSLGGLDASEQYF. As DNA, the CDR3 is TGTGCCAGCAGCTTAGGCGGACTAGATGCGTCCGAGCAGTACTTC.

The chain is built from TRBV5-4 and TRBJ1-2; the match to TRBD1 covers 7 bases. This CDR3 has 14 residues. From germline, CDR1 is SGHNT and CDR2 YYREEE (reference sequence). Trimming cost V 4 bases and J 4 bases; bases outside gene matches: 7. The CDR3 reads CASSADRVGYGYTF. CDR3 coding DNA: TGTGCCAGCAGCGCAGACAGGGTAGGCTATGGCTACACCTTC.

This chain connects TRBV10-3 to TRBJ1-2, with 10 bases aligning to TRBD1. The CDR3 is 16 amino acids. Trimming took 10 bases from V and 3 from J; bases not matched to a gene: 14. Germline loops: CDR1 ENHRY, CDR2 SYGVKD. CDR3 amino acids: CATGPGQGQGDYGYTF. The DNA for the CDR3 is TGTGCCACCGGCCCGGGACAGGGGCAAGGGGACTATGGCTACACCTTC.

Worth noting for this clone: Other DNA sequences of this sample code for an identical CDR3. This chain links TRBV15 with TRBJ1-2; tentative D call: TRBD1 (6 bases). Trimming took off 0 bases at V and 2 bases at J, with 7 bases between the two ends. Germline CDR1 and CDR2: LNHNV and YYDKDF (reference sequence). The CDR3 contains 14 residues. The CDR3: CATSRETGNYGYTF. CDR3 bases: TGTGCCACCAGCAGAGAGACAGGCAACTATGGCTACACCTTC.

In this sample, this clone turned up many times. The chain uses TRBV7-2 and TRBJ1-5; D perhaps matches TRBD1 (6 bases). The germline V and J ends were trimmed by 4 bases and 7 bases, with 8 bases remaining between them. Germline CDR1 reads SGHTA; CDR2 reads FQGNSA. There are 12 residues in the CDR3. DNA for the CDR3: TGTGCCAGCAGCTACCAGGGGCAGCCCCAGCATTTT. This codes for CASSYQGQPQHF.

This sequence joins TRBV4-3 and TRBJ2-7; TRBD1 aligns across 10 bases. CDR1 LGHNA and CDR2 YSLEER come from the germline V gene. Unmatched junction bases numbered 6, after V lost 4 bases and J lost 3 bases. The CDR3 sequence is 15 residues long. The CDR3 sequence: CASSRRTGGHYEQYF. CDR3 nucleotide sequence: TGCGCCAGCAGCCGTCGGACAGGGGGTCACTACGAGCAGTACTTC.

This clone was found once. The CDR3 reads CASSLIGRDPYEQYF. CDR3 nucleotide sequence: TGTGCCAGCAGTTTAATTGGGAGGGACCCCTACGAGCAGTACTTC. The V call is TRBV28, the J call TRBJ2-7; 7 nucleotides align to TRBD2. CDR1 and CDR2 from the germline V gene are MDHEN and SYDVKM. J gave up 2 bases and V 2 bases, and 6 bases lay outside the gene matches. The CDR3 length is 15 residues.

For the CDR3, the DNA is TGTGCCAGCAGCCAAGGGACTAGCGGTTCCTACAATGAGCAGTTCTTC. Protein product: CASSQGTSGSYNEQFF. This chain connects TRBV4-2 to TRBJ2-1; 10 nucleotides align to TRBD2. Trimming at V came to 1 base and at J to 1 base, leaving 1 base not matched to a gene. Germline V gene lookup returns CDR1 LGHNA and CDR2 YNFKEQ. The CDR3 contains 16 residues.

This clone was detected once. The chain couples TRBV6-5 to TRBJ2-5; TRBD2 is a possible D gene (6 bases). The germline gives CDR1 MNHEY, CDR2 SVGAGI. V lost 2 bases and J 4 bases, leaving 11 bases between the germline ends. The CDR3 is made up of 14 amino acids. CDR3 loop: CASSYGGIVETQYF. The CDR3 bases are TGTGCCAGCAGTTACGGCGGGATCGTAGAGACCCAGTACTTC.